This TCR beta chain was sequenced during a study of T cell responses to AZD1222 COVID-19 vaccine. Libraries were prepared by immunoSEQ multiplex PCR; TCRdb keeps only in-frame clonotypes and omits some of them. The sample includes over 120,000 clones, about 94% of them seen just once. The V and J ends lost 5 bases and 7 bases respectively, with 15 bases between them. The CDR3 sequence is 13 residues long. The V gene's germline CDR1 is SGHNT and CDR2 YENEEA. This material consisted of peripheral blood, taken on day 0 of AZD1222 vaccination. The chain links TRBV11-3 to TRBJ2-7; tentatively, D is TRBD1 (6 bases). The clonotype was recovered from an adult in good health. This chain's CDR3 is CASSPTQGREQYF. For the CDR3, the DNA is TGTGCCAGCAGCCCAACACAGGGTCGGGAGCAGTACTTC. Full variable domain (outside the CDR3, taken from reference TRBV11-3 and TRBJ2-7): EAGVVQSPRYKIIEKKQPVAFWCNPISGHNTLYWYLQNLGQGPELLIRYENEEAVDDSQLPKDRFSAERLKGVDSTLKIQPAELGDSAVYLCASSPTQGREQYFGPGTRLTVT.